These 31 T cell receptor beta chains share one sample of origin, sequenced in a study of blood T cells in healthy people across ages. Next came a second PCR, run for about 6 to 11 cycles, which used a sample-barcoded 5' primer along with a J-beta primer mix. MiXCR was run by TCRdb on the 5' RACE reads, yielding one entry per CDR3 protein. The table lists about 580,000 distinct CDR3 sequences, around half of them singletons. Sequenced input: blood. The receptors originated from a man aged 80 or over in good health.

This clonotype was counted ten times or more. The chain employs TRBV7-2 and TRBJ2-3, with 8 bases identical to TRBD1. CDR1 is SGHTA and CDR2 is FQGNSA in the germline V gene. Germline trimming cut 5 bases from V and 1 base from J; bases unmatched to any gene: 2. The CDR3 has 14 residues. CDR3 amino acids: CASSVTGGTDTQYF. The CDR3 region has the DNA TGTGCCAGCAGCGTGACAGGGGGCACAGATACGCAGTATTTT.

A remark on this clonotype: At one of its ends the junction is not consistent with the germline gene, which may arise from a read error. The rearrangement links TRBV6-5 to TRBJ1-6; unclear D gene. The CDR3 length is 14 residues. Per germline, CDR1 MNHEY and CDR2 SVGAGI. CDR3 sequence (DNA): TGTGCCAGCAGACCCGGGATGGTCAATTCACCCCCCCACTTT. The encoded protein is CASRPGMVNSPPHF.

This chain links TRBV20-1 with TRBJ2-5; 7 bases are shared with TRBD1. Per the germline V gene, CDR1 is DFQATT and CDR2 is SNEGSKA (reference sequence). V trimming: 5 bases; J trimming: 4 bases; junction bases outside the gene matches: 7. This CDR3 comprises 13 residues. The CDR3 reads CSASGGNIETQYF. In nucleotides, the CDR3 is TGCAGTGCTTCAGGGGGTAATATAGAGACCCAGTACTTC.

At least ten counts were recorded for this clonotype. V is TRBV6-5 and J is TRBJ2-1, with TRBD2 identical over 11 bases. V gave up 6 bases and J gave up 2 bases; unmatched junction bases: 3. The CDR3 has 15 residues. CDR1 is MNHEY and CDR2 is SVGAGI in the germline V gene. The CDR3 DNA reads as TGTGCCAGCAGGGTAGCGGGAGGGGCCTACAATGAGCAGTTCTTC. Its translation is CASRVAGGAYNEQFF.

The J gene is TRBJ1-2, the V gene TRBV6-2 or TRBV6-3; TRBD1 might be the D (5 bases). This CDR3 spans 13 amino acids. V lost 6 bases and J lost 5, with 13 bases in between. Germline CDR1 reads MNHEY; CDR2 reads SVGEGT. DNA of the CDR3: TGTGCCAGCAGATCGACGGGACCTTATGGCTACACCTTC. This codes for CASRSTGPYGYTF.

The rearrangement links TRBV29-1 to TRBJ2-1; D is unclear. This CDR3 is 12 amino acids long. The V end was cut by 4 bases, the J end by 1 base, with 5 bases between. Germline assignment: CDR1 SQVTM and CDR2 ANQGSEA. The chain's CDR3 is CSVGQSYNEQFF. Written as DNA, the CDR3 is TGCAGCGTTGGTCAATCCTACAATGAGCAGTTCTTC.

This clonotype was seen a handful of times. The CDR3 nucleotides read TGCGCCAGCAGCCAAGAACTAGCGGGAGGTCTGAGCACAGATACGCAGTATTTT. Its protein is CASSQELAGGLSTDTQYF. This sequence joins TRBV4-3 and TRBJ2-3; 12 nucleotides align to TRBD2. J lost 0 bases, V lost 0 bases, and 4 bases had no gene match. Germline-derived CDR1 and CDR2 are LGHNA and YSLEER. The CDR3 contains 18 residues.

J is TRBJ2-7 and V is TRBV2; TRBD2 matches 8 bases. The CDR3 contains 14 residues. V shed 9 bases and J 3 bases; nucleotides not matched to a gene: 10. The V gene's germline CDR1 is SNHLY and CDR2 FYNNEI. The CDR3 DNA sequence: TGTGCCAGTACAGGGCCGGGACTAGGCTACGAGCAGTACTTC. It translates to CASTGPGLGYEQYF.

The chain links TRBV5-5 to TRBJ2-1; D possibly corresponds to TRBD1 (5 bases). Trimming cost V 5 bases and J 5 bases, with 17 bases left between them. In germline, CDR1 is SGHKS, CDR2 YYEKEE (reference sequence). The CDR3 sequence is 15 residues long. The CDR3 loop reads CASRLGSGPNNEQFF. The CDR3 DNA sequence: TGTGCCAGCAGACTCGGCTCAGGGCCGAACAATGAGCAGTTCTTC.

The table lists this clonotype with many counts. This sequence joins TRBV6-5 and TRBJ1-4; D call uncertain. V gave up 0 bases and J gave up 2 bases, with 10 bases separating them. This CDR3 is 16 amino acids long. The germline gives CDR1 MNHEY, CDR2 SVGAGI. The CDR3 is CASSYSRPPTNEKLFF. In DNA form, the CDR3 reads TGTGCCAGCAGTTACTCGAGGCCACCGACTAATGAAAAACTGTTTTTT.

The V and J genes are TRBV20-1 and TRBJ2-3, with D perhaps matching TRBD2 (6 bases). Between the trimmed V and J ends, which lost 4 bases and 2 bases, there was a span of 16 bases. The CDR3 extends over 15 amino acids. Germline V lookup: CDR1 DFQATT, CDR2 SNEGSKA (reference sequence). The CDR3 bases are TGCAGTGCTATGGCGACGGGACTGAACACAGATACGCAGTATTTT. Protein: CSAMATGLNTDTQYF.

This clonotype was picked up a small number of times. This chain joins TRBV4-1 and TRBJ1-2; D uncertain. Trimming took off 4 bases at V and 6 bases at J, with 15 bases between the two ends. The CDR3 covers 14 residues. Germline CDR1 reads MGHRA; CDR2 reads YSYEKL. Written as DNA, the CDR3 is TGCGCCAGCAGCCCACGAGGAGTGTCTCATGGCTACACCTTC. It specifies CASSPRGVSHGYTF.

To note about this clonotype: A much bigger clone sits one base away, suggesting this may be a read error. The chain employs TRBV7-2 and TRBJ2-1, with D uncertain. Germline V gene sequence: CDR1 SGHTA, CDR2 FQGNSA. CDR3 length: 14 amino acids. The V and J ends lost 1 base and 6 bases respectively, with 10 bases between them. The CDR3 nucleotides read TGTGCCAGCAGCTTAGTTCCGAGTGTCAATGAGCAGTTCTTC. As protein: CASSLVPSVNEQFF.

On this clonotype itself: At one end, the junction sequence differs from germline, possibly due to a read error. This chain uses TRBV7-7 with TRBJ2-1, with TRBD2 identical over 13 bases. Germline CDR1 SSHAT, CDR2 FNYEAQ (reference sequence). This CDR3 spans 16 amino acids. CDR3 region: CASSLGLAGAGNEQFF. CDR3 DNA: TGTGCTAGCAGCTTAGGACTAGCGGGAGCGGGCAATGAGCAGTTCTTC.

CDR3 region: CASSDPGQVAYEQYF. The DNA of the CDR3 is TGTGCCAGCAGTGACCCGGGACAGGTAGCCTACGAGCAGTACTTC. The rearrangement joins TRBV25-1 to TRBJ2-7; 8 nucleotides agree with TRBD1. The V segment lost 3 bases and the J segment 2 bases; nucleotides outside the gene matches: 6. CDR3 length: 15 amino acids. The germline V gene encodes CDR1 MGHDK and CDR2 SYGVNS.

This CDR3 is CASRGGDTIYF. The CDR3 DNA reads as TGTGCCAGCAGGGGTGGGGACACCATATATTTT. The chain is built from TRBV7-2 and TRBJ1-3; D gene uncertain. V lost 6 bases and J lost 8, with 8 bases in between. The CDR3 totals 11 residues. The V gene's germline CDR1 is SGHTA and CDR2 FQGNSA.

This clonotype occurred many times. The CDR3 protein is CASSFAGAYGGETQYF. As DNA, the CDR3 is TGTGCCAGCAGTTTTGCAGGGGCGTACGGCGGGGAGACCCAGTACTTC. The chain couples TRBV6-6 to TRBJ2-5, with D tentatively TRBD1 (6 bases). Germline CDR1 reads MNHNY; CDR2 reads SVGAGI (reference sequence). Trimming removed 4 bases from V and 5 bases from J, with 20 bases in between. There are 16 residues in the CDR3.

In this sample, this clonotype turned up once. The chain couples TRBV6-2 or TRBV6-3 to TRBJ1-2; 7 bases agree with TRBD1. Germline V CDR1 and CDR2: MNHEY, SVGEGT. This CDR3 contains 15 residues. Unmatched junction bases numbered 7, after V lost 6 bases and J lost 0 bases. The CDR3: CASRRDRATNYGYTF. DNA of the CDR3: TGTGCCAGCAGGCGCGACAGGGCCACTAACTATGGCTACACCTTC.

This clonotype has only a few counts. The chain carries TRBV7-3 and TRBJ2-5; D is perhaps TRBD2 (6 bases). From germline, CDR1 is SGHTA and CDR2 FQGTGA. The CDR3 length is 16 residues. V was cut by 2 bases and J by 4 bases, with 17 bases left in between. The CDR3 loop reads CASSLRGGARTETQYF. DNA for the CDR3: TGTGCCAGCAGCTTACGCGGAGGGGCGAGGACAGAGACCCAGTACTTC.

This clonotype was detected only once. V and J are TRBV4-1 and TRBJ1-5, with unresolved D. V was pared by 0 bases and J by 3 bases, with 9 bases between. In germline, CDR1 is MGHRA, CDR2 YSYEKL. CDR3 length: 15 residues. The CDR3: CASSQDRHPNQPQHF. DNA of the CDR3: TGCGCCAGCAGCCAAGATCGTCATCCCAATCAGCCCCAGCATTTT.

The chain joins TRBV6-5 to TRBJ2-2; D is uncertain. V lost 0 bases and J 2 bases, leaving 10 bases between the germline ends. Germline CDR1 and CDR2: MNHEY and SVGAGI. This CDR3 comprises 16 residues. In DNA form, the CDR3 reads TGTGCCAGCAGTTACTCGTTAGGGATTAACACCGGGGAGCTGTTTTTT. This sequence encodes CASSYSLGINTGELFF.

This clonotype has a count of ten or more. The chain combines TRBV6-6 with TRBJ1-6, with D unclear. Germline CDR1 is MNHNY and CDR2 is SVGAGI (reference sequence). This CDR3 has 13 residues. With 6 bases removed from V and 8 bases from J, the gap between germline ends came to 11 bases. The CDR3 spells CASSRLSDSPLHF. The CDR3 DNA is TGTGCCAGCAGCCGATTGAGCGATTCACCCCTCCACTTT.

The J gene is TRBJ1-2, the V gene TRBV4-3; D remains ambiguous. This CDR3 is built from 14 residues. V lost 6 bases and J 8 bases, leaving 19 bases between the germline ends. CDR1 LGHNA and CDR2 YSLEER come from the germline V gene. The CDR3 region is CASRDLVSGGGYTF. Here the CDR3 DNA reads TGCGCCAGCAGGGATCTTGTTTCGGGAGGCGGCTACACCTTC.

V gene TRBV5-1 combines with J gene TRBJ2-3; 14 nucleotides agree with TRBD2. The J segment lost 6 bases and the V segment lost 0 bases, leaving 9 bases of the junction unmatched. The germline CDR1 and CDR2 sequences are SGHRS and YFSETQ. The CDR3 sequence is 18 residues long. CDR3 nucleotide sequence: TGCGCCAGCAGCTTGGGACTAGCGGGGGGGCCGTTGTCTGATACGCAGTATTTT. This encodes CASSLGLAGGPLSDTQYF.

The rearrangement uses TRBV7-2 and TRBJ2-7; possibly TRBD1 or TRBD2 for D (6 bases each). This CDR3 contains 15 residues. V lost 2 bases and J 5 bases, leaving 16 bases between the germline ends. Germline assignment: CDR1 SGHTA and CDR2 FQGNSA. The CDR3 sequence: CASSLRGLVPHEQYF. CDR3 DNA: TGTGCCAGCAGCTTACGGGGGCTAGTCCCCCACGAGCAGTACTTC. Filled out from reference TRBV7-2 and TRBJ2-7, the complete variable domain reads GAGVSQSPSNKVTEKGKDVELRCDPISGHTALYWYRQSLGQGLEFLIYFQGNSAPDKSGLPSDRFSAERTGGSVSTLTIQRTQQEDSAVYLCASSLRGLVPHEQYFGPGTRLTVT.

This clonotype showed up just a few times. The CDR3 region is CASSPRTDSNQPQHF. CDR3 nucleotide sequence: TGCGCCAGCAGCCCCCGGACGGATAGCAATCAGCCCCAGCATTTT. The V gene is TRBV4-1, the J gene TRBJ1-5; D uncertain. V was trimmed by 4 bases and J by 0 bases, leaving 10 bases between them. CDR3 size: 15 residues. Germline V gene lookup returns CDR1 MGHRA and CDR2 YSYEKL.

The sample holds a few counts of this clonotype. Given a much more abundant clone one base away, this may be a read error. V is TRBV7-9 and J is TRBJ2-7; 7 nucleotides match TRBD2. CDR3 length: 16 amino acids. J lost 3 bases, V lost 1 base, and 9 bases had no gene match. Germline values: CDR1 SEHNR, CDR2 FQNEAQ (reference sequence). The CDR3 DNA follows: TGTGCCAGCAGCTTAGGGGGACGAGCGGGACTCTACGAGCAGTACTTC. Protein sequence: CASSLGGRAGLYEQYF.

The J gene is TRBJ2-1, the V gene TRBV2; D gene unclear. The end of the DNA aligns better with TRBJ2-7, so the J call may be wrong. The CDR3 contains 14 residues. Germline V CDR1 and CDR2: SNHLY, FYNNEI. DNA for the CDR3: TGTGCCAGCACGCGGTATCACTCCTACAATGAGCAGTACTTC. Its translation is CASTRYHSYNEQYF.

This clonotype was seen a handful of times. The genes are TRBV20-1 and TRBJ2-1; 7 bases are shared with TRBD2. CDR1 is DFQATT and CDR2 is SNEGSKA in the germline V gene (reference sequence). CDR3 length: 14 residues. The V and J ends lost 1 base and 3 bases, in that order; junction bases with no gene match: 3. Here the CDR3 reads CSARGGGRYNEQFF. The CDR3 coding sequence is TGCAGTGCTAGAGGGGGGGGACGCTACAATGAGCAGTTCTTC.

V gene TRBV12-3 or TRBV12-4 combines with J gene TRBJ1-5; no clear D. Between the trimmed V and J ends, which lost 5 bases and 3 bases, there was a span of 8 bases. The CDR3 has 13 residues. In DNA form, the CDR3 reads TGTGCCAGCAGTGGACTGATCAATCAGCCCCAGCATTTT. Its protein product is CASSGLINQPQHF.

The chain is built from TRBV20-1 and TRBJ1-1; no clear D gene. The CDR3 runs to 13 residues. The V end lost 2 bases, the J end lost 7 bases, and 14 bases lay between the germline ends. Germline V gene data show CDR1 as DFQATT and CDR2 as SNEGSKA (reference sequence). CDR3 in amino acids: CSARRARGCEAFF. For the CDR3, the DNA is TGCAGTGCTAGAAGAGCTCGCGGATGTGAAGCTTTCTTT.